This TCR beta chain came from a study of early T cells in non-severe SARS-CoV-2 infection. This clonotype has a handful of counts. This CDR3 has 16 amino acids. The V end was cut by 3 bases, the J end by 0 bases, with 9 bases between. CDR1 is SGHDN, CDR2 FVKESK, per germline. TCRdb used MiXCR to reprocess the 5' RACE reads, holding one entry per CDR3 protein. The table records nearly 50,000 distinct CDR3 sequences, approximately 6% of them present only once. Sequencing used whole blood, obtained at baseline. This TCR derives from an adult who was a healthcare worker with PCR-confirmed SARS-CoV-2 infection or an uninfected control (not recorded which). The V call is TRBV14, the J call TRBJ2-6; D gene uncertain. The CDR3 nucleotides are TGTGCCAGCAGCCACCTCTTACTCTCTGGGGCCAACGTCCTGACTTTC. This gives the protein CASSHLLLSGANVLTF.